These 27 T cell receptor beta chains share one sample of origin, sequenced in a study of blood T cell repertoires in COVID-19. The table came from immunoSEQ multiplex PCR; TCRdb's copy has only in-frame clones and leaves some out. The data contain 200,000 to 250,000 clones, roughly 88% of them singletons. Source material: peripheral blood. The receptors originated from a young man with active or convalescent COVID-19.

V gene TRBV11-2 combines with J gene TRBJ1-5; D not certain. Trimming pared 2 bases from V and 4 bases from J, leaving 3 bases between. The CDR3 has 12 residues. The germline V gene has CDR1 SGHAT and CDR2 FQNNGV. CDR3 DNA: TGTGCCAGCAGCTTACCTAATCAGCCCCAGCATTTT. The encoded protein is CASSLPNQPQHF. Looking up the rest from reference TRBV11-2 and TRBJ1-5 gives the full variable domain: EAGVAQSPRYKIIEKRQSVAFWCNPISGHATLYWYQQILGQGPKLLIQFQNNGVVDDSQLPKDRFSAERLKGVDSTLKIQPAKLEDSAVYLCASSLPNQPQHFGDGTRLSIL.

The chain is built from TRBV27 and TRBJ2-7; 7 bases line up with TRBD1. Germline CDR1 reads MNHEY; CDR2 reads SMNVEV (reference sequence). The V segment lost 4 bases and the J segment 3 bases; nucleotides outside the gene matches: 9. The CDR3 is 15 residues long. The CDR3 sequence: CASSSPTGIHYEQYF. The CDR3 DNA reads as TGTGCCAGCAGTTCTCCGACAGGGATCCACTACGAGCAGTACTTC.

The rearrangement links TRBV7-9 to TRBJ1-2, with TRBD1 as a possible D gene (6 bases). The CDR3 is 13 amino acids. Between the trimmed V and J ends, which lost 6 bases and 6 bases, there was a span of 14 bases. CDR1 is SEHNR, CDR2 FQNEAQ, per germline (reference sequence). The CDR3: CASRVTGNDGYTF. CDR3 in DNA: TGTGCCAGCAGGGTCACAGGGAACGATGGCTACACCTTC.

The chain carries TRBV7-9 and TRBJ1-4; TRBD1 matches at 8 bases. The CDR3 spans 15 residues. J gave up 3 bases and V 5 bases, and 5 bases lay outside the gene matches. Germline CDR1 SEHNR, CDR2 FQNEAQ (reference sequence). In DNA form, the CDR3 reads TGTGCCAGCAGCACCAGACAGGGGCCTAATGAAAAACTGTTTTTT. Encoded protein: CASSTRQGPNEKLFF.

The J gene is TRBJ1-6, the V gene TRBV27, with 10 nucleotides matching TRBD1. The CDR3 is 16 residues long. Germline loops: CDR1 MNHEY, CDR2 SMNVEV (reference sequence). V lost 5 bases, J lost 8 bases, and 9 bases stayed unmatched. The CDR3 protein is CASSHQSGTGDSPLHF. Written as DNA, the CDR3 is TGTGCCAGCAGTCACCAATCCGGGACAGGGGATTCACCCCTCCACTTT.

The J gene is TRBJ1-4, the V gene TRBV18; 10 positions match TRBD1. The CDR3 covers 18 residues. V was clipped by 4 bases and J by 0 bases; unmatched bases: 8. The germline V gene encodes CDR1 KGHSH and CDR2 LQKENI. CDR3 sequence reads: CASSRRTGGLATNEKLFF. CDR3 DNA: TGTGCCAGCTCACGCCGGACAGGGGGGCTTGCAACTAATGAAAAACTGTTTTTT. Combining the CDR3 with reference TRBV18 and TRBJ1-4 gives the whole variable domain NAGVMQNPRHLVRRRGQEARLRCSPMKGHSHVYWYRQLPEEGLKFMVYLQKENIIDESGMPKERFSAEFPKEGPSILRIQQVVRGDSAAYFCASSRRTGGLATNEKLFFGSGTQLSVL.

The genes are TRBV27 and TRBJ2-5; TRBD1 matches 7 bases. The CDR3 is 13 residues long. Germline assignment: CDR1 MNHEY and CDR2 SMNVEV (reference sequence). After removal of 6 bases from V and 5 bases from J, the junction contained 6 bases not matched to a gene. The CDR3 DNA sequence: TGTGCCAGCAGAAAGACAGGGTCGGAGACCCAGTACTTC. Translating it yields CASRKTGSETQYF.

This clone was counted once. This sequence joins TRBV7-2 and TRBJ2-1, with TRBD2 matching 10 bases. From germline, CDR1 is SGHTA and CDR2 FQGNSA. Trimming cost V 5 bases and J 6 bases; bases outside gene matches: 10. This CDR3 has 16 amino acids. CDR3 region: CASSPQTSGTANEQFF. The CDR3 nucleotides read TGTGCCAGCAGCCCCCAAACTAGCGGGACAGCCAATGAGCAGTTCTTC. Full variable domain (outside the CDR3, taken from reference TRBV7-2 and TRBJ2-1): GAGVSQSPSNKVTEKGKDVELRCDPISGHTALYWYRQSLGQGLEFLIYFQGNSAPDKSGLPSDRFSAERTGGSVSTLTIQRTQQEDSAVYLCASSPQTSGTANEQFFGPGTRLTVL.

This clone showed up just once. The chain combines TRBV15 with TRBJ2-7; D uncertain. The CDR3 spans 15 residues. V lost 3 bases and J lost 0, with 12 bases in between. Germline-derived CDR1 and CDR2 are LNHNV and YYDKDF (reference sequence). CDR3 nucleotides: TGTGCCACCAGCAGCCTAAGGAGTTCCTCCTACGAGCAGTACTTC. Its protein is CATSSLRSSSYEQYF.

The chain couples TRBV19 to TRBJ2-5; 15 nucleotides agree with TRBD2. J lost 5 bases, V lost 6 bases, and 7 bases had no gene match. CDR1 and CDR2 (germline): LNHDA, SQIVND (reference sequence). The CDR3 extends over 16 amino acids. The CDR3 loop is CASSRTSGRALETQYF. The CDR3 bases are TGTGCCAGTAGCCGGACTAGCGGGAGGGCCCTGGAGACCCAGTACTTC. Combining the CDR3 with reference TRBV19 and TRBJ2-5 gives the whole variable domain DGGITQSPKYLFRKEGQNVTLSCEQNLNHDAMYWYRQDPGQGLRLIYYSQIVNDFQKGDIAEGYSVSREKKESFPLTVTSAQKNPTAFYLCASSRTSGRALETQYFGPGTRLLVL.

Comments on this clone: Additional DNA sequences in this sample encode the identical CDR3. The chain is built from TRBV18 and TRBJ2-7, with 10 nucleotides matching TRBD1. Losses at the gene ends were 3 bases for V and 1 base for J; bases not matched to a gene: 0. CDR3 size: 14 residues. Germline CDR1 KGHSH, CDR2 LQKENI. CDR3 sequence reads: CASSPGQGSYEQYF. In DNA, the CDR3 is TGTGCCAGCTCACCGGGACAGGGGTCCTACGAGCAGTACTTC.

The V call is TRBV18, the J call TRBJ1-1; a possible D gene is TRBD1 (6 bases). V was trimmed by 3 bases and J by 2 bases, leaving 10 bases between them. CDR1 is KGHSH and CDR2 is LQKENI in the germline V gene. This CDR3 comprises 14 residues. The CDR3, as DNA: TGTGCCAGCTCACCGCCGGGACACAACACTGAAGCTTTCTTT. The encoded protein is CASSPPGHNTEAFF.

This clone was seen more than once but under ten times. This chain joins TRBV14 and TRBJ1-6; TRBD1 might be the D (5 bases). Trimming shortened V by 4 bases and J by 6 bases, and 13 bases separated the two germline ends. The CDR3 is 15 residues long. Germline V gives CDR1 SGHDN, CDR2 FVKESK. This CDR3 reads CASSRRQSSNSPLHF. DNA of the CDR3: TGTGCCAGCAGCCGAAGACAGTCGAGTAATTCACCCCTCCACTTT. The variable domain in full, with the rest retrieved from reference TRBV14 and TRBJ1-6, is EAGVTQFPSHSVIEKGQTVTLRCDPISGHDNLYWYRRVMGKEIKFLLHFVKESKQDESGMPNNRFLAERTGGTYSTLKVQPAELEDSGVYFCASSRRQSSNSPLHFGNGTRLTVT.

This clone was seen only a few times. V gene TRBV6-6 combines with J gene TRBJ2-2; possibly TRBD2 for D (7 bases). The V end was cut by 6 bases, the J end by 0 bases, with 14 bases between. This CDR3 has 16 amino acids. Per germline, CDR1 MNHNY and CDR2 SVGAGI (reference sequence). The CDR3 loop reads CASRGGAPSNTGELFF. For the CDR3, the DNA is TGTGCCAGCAGGGGGGGGGCTCCCTCGAACACCGGGGAGCTGTTTTTT.

The chain uses TRBV7-9 and TRBJ2-1; 8 bases agree with TRBD2. CDR1 and CDR2 (germline): SEHNR, FQNEAQ (reference sequence). Trimming took 4 bases from V and 0 from J; bases not matched to a gene: 5. The CDR3 runs 16 residues. This chain's CDR3 is CASSSLTSGSYNEQFF. CDR3 DNA sequence: TGTGCCAGCAGCTCACTCACTAGCGGCTCCTACAATGAGCAGTTCTTC.

The chain links TRBV27 to TRBJ2-2; D is possibly TRBD2 (5 bases). Trimming removed 4 bases from V and 3 bases from J, with 9 bases in between. Germline V gives CDR1 MNHEY, CDR2 SMNVEV (reference sequence). CDR3 size: 14 residues. CDR3 sequence: CASSSGVYTGELFF. In DNA, the CDR3 is TGTGCCAGCAGTTCCGGGGTGTACACCGGGGAGCTGTTTTTT.

This chain connects TRBV3-1 (or the pseudogene TRBV3-2) to TRBJ2-3; 12 nucleotides match TRBD2. V lost 0 bases, J lost 7 bases, and 5 bases stayed unmatched. The CDR3 is 16 amino acids. Germline CDR1 LGHDT, CDR2 YNNKEL (reference sequence). DNA of the CDR3: TGTGCCAGCAGCCAAGACCGACTAGCGGGAGTGTATACGCAGTATTTT. It encodes CASSQDRLAGVYTQYF.

DNA of the CDR3: TGTGCCAGCAGCCCCTCAGGGGCGGGGGCCAACGTCCTGACTTTC. Its protein product is CASSPSGAGANVLTF. This chain joins TRBV7-2 and TRBJ2-6; TRBD1 is a possible D gene (6 bases). This CDR3 is built from 15 residues. Germline V gene lookup returns CDR1 SGHTA and CDR2 FQGNSA. Trimming removed 5 bases at V and 4 bases at J, with 12 bases between. Full variable domain (remainder filled in from reference TRBV7-2 and TRBJ2-6): GAGVSQSPSNKVTEKGKDVELRCDPISGHTALYWYRQSLGQGLEFLIYFQGNSAPDKSGLPSDRFSAERTGGSVSTLTIQRTQQEDSAVYLCASSPSGAGANVLTFGAGSRLTVL.

J is TRBJ2-7 and V is TRBV19, with a tentative D call TRBD2 (6 bases). V lost 3 bases to trimming and J lost 0 bases, with 12 bases between them. The V gene's germline CDR1 is LNHDA and CDR2 SQIVND (reference sequence). The CDR3 loop spans 15 amino acids. The CDR3 DNA reads as TGTGCCAGTAGTATTTTTGCGGGAAGCTCCTACGAGCAGTACTTC. As protein: CASSIFAGSSYEQYF.

The rearrangement links TRBV6-4 to TRBJ1-5, with 12 bases identical to TRBD1. Germline assignment: CDR1 MRHNA and CDR2 SNTAGT. The CDR3 is made up of 17 amino acids. V was clipped by 0 bases and J by 8 bases; unmatched bases: 8. The CDR3 DNA reads TGTGCCAGCAGTGACTCGTCCCGGGACAGGGGGCCGGAGCCCCAGCATTTT. Amino acids: CASSDSSRDRGPEPQHF.

The J gene is TRBJ2-5, the V gene TRBV5-4, with TRBD2 identical over 13 bases. The V segment lost 4 bases and the J segment 2 bases; nucleotides outside the gene matches: 5. Per germline, CDR1 SGHNT and CDR2 YYREEE (reference sequence). The CDR3 contains 16 residues. CDR3 nucleotide sequence: TGTGCCAGCAGCCGCGGGACTAGCGGGATACAAGAGACCCAGTACTTC. This encodes CASSRGTSGIQETQYF. Full variable domain (rest looked up from reference TRBV5-4 and TRBJ2-5): ETGVTQSPTHLIKTRGQQVTLRCSSQSGHNTVSWYQQALGQGPQFIFQYYREEENGRGNFPPRFSGLQFPNYSSELNVNALELDDSALYLCASSRGTSGIQETQYFGPGTRLLVL.

The chain couples TRBV6-6 to TRBJ1-5; weak D call: TRBD1 (6 bases). The germline V gene encodes CDR1 MNHNY and CDR2 SVGAGI (reference sequence). With 6 bases removed from V and 4 bases from J, the gap between germline ends came to 10 bases. The CDR3 extends over 13 amino acids. CDR3 in amino acids: CASSRTGNQPQHF. The CDR3 DNA sequence: TGTGCCAGCAGCAGAACAGGGAATCAGCCCCAGCATTTT.

A single count supports this clone. This chain uses TRBV9 with TRBJ1-6, with a weak D call TRBD1 (6 bases). This CDR3 is built from 15 residues. Germline CDR1 SGDLS, CDR2 YYNGEE. V lost 1 base to trimming and J lost 7 bases, with 12 bases between them. The CDR3 here is CASSVNIQGNSPLHF. The CDR3 region has the DNA TGTGCCAGCAGCGTAAATATCCAGGGGAATTCACCCCTCCACTTT.

The chain has TRBV19 and TRBJ2-3; TRBD2 is a possible D gene (5 bases). CDR3 length: 17 residues. The V end was cut by 5 bases, the J end by 4 bases, with 22 bases between. CDR1 and CDR2 (germline): LNHDA, SQIVND (reference sequence). For the CDR3, the DNA is TGTGCCAGTAGTGTAGTGGCGGGTGTCAGCTTATCAGATACGCAGTATTTT. Its translation is CASSVVAGVSLSDTQYF.

This chain connects TRBV29-1 to TRBJ2-7, with a tentative D call TRBD1 (5 bases). Germline CDR1 is SQVTM and CDR2 is ANQGSEA. The V end was cut by 5 bases, the J end by 4 bases, with 12 bases between. The CDR3 length is 12 residues. CDR3 sequence reads: CSVLSPGYEQYF. CDR3 in DNA: TGCAGCGTTCTTTCCCCAGGGTACGAGCAGTACTTC.

V usage is TRBV7-9 and J usage is TRBJ1-1, with D maybe TRBD1 (5 bases). V lost 4 bases, J lost 1 base, and 10 bases lay in between. The CDR3 extends over 14 amino acids. CDR1 SEHNR and CDR2 FQNEAQ come from the germline V gene (reference sequence). The CDR3 nucleotides are TGTGCCAGCAGCTCGTCGACAGCGAACACTGAAGCTTTCTTT. It translates to CASSSSTANTEAFF.

V is TRBV10-3 and J is TRBJ2-2, with D tentatively TRBD2 (6 bases). There are 13 residues in the CDR3. Germline V lookup: CDR1 ENHRY, CDR2 SYGVKD. V lost 10 bases and J lost 5, with 14 bases in between. Written as DNA, the CDR3 is TGTGCCACCGCGTCTGGGGGGACCGGGGAGCTGTTTTTT. Its protein product is CATASGGTGELFF.